This TCR beta chain was documented in a study of Ad26.COV2.S vaccination and SARS-CoV-2 variants. Study summary: Ad26.COV2.S shots went into the muscle once or twice, 56 days apart.

Treatment denoted: some 19 received Ad26.COV2.S at low or high dose, single or two shots; 5 received placebo; per-sample allocation not given. On day 63 after the first injection, vaccine and placebo recipients gave samples. This person who donated was an adult of 18-55 years in Boston. An Ad26 vector that expressed Wuhan-strain SARS-CoV-2 spike constituted the vaccine. V trimming: 4 bases; J trimming: 4 bases; junction bases outside the gene matches: 6. CDR1 and CDR2 (germline): SGHRS, YFSETQ. This CDR3 is built from 14 residues. TCRdb's copy holds only in-frame clones and misses some; the assay was immunoSEQ multiplex PCR. The data contain about 350,000 clones, around 88% of them singletons.

Specimen: peripheral blood, collected in a trial of Ad26.COV2.S vaccine versus placebo. This chain links TRBV5-1 with TRBJ1-1, with 8 bases that match TRBD1. The receptor's source is a person between 18 and 60 years old who received the Ad26.COV2.S COVID-19 vaccine or a placebo. The CDR3 DNA reads as TGCGCCAGCAGCCCGGACAGGGTGGGCACTGAAGCTTTCTTT. Amino acid sequence: CASSPDRVGTEAFF. Using reference TRBV5-1 and TRBJ1-1 for the parts outside the CDR3, the full variable domain is KAGVTQTPRYLIKTRGQQVTLSCSPISGHRSVSWYQQTPGQGLQFLFEYFSETQRNKGNFPGRFSGRQFSNSRSEMNVSTLELGDSALYLCASSPDRVGTEAFFGQGTRLTVV.